One and the same sample provided the 13 T cell receptor beta chains below, sequenced in a study of T-cell reconstitution after alpha-beta-depleted transplantation in children. Researchers prepared the TCRbeta library using unique molecular identifiers, the study reports. TCRdb recomputed calls from the PCR reads with MiXCR, one row per CDR3 protein. The sample carries around 190,000 distinct CDR3 sequences, roughly 6.6% recorded once. This material consisted of PBMCs, taken before TCRalphabeta/CD19-depleted stem cell transplant. The receptors originated from a boy aged 2-15 years with acute lymphoblastic leukemia, due to receive a stem cell transplant.

The CDR3 nucleotides are TGTGCCAGCAGCAAATTTTATCGGGATCGCTGTTTCGGCTACGAGCAGTACTTC. Translating it yields CASSKFYRDRCFGYEQYF. This chain uses TRBV21-1 with TRBJ2-7; no DNA check was done on the table's D call, TRBD2. TRBV21-1 is annotated as a pseudogene. This CDR3 spans 18 amino acids.

This chain connects TRBV20-1 to TRBJ1-2; 10 bases are a match to TRBD1. Losses at the gene ends were 0 bases for V and 7 bases for J; bases not matched to a gene: 11. Germline values: CDR1 DFQATT, CDR2 SNEGSKA (reference sequence). The CDR3 contains 16 residues. The CDR3 DNA is TGCAGTGCTAGAGATCCTACCAGGGACAGGGGCGCTGGCTACACCTTC. Its protein is CSARDPTRDRGAGYTF.

This clonotype has ten or more counts. The CDR3 DNA is TGCGCCAGCAGCATGGGACGGAACTCTGGAAACACCATATATTTT. Protein: CASSMGRNSGNTIYF. The chain joins TRBV5-1 to TRBJ1-3, with D tentatively TRBD1 (5 bases). The V end was cut by 4 bases, the J end by 0 bases, with 11 bases between. This CDR3 is built from 15 residues. Germline lookup yields CDR1 SGHRS and CDR2 YFSETQ.

This clonotype was counted a few times. This chain joins TRBV5-1 and TRBJ2-6; 7 nucleotides agree with TRBD1. The CDR3 has 18 amino acids. The trim removed 9 bases at V and 2 bases at J, leaving 17 bases unmatched. The germline CDR1 and CDR2 sequences are SGHRS and YFSETQ. CDR3 protein: CATNWDSTAKTGANVLTF. The CDR3 bases are TGCGCCACCAATTGGGACAGCACAGCCAAAACTGGGGCCAACGTCCTGACTTTC. The complete variable domain, with remaining parts taken from reference TRBV5-1 and TRBJ2-6, reads KAGVTQTPRYLIKTRGQQVTLSCSPISGHRSVSWYQQTPGQGLQFLFEYFSETQRNKGNFPGRFSGRQFSNSRSEMNVSTLELGDSALYLCATNWDSTAKTGANVLTFGAGSRLTVL.

The V gene is TRBV28, the J gene TRBJ2-3, with TRBD2 matching 8 bases. V was clipped by 2 bases and J by 1 base; unmatched bases: 5. Looked up from germline, CDR1 is MDHEN and CDR2 is SYDVKM. The CDR3 is 16 residues long. CDR3 loop: CASSLTGTRGTDTQYF. The CDR3 DNA sequence: TGTGCCAGCAGTTTAACGGGGACTAGGGGCACAGATACGCAGTATTTT.

The table lists this clonotype with a few counts. V usage is TRBV29-1 and J usage is TRBJ1-2; tentatively, D is TRBD1 (5 bases). The germline V gene encodes CDR1 SQVTM and CDR2 ANQGSEA. Trimming left V 0 bases short and J 7 bases short, with 15 bases between. This CDR3 has 14 amino acids. CDR3 DNA sequence: TGCAGCGTTGAAGAAACGAGGGGAGGTCGTGGCTACACCTTC. Protein: CSVEETRGGRGYTF.

This clonotype was counted between two and nine times. This chain links TRBV7-2 with TRBJ2-5; 7 bases line up with TRBD2. V was clipped by 1 base and J by 5 bases; unmatched bases: 7. The germline V gene has CDR1 SGHTA and CDR2 FQGNSA. The CDR3 sequence is 15 residues long. DNA of the CDR3: TGTGCCAGCAGCTTAGGGAGCGGGCGGGGGGAGACCCAGTACTTC. Protein: CASSLGSGRGETQYF.

This clonotype came up many times. The V call is TRBV4-3, the J call TRBJ2-1; 7 positions agree with TRBD2. The J segment lost 4 bases and the V segment lost 0 bases, leaving 12 bases of the junction unmatched. This CDR3 is built from 18 residues. The germline gives CDR1 LGHNA, CDR2 YSLEER. This chain's CDR3 is CASSQDRITGTIYNEQFF. The CDR3 DNA is TGCGCCAGCAGCCAAGATCGAATCACGGGGACTATTTACAATGAGCAGTTCTTC.

In the case of this clonotype: This may come from a read error, since a much larger clone is one base off. This likely comes from a read error, as the CDR3 has no conserved phenylalanine or tryptophan at its end. The genes are TRBV4-3 and TRBJ1-6; 10 positions agree with TRBD1. Losses at the gene ends were 3 bases for V and 10 bases for J; bases not matched to a gene: 3. CDR3 length equals 14 residues. The germline V gene encodes CDR1 LGHNA and CDR2 YSLEER. CDR3 nucleotide sequence: TGCGCCAGCAGCCAGGACAGGGGGGACTCACCCCTCCACTAT. It encodes CASSQDRGDSPLHY.

The chain couples TRBV4-3 to TRBJ2-1, with D perhaps given as TRBD1 or TRBD2 (6 bases each). CDR3 size: 16 residues. Germline assignment: CDR1 LGHNA and CDR2 YSLEER. V shed 1 base and J shed 4 bases, with 14 bases lying between them. CDR3 nucleotide sequence: TGCGCCAGCAGCCAAGGTACGGGGGCTCCATACAATGAGCAGTTCTTC. Encoded protein: CASSQGTGAPYNEQFF.

This clonotype was counted ten times or more. For the CDR3, the DNA is TGCAGTGCTAGCGGGGGCAATGAGCAGTTCTTC. As protein: CSASGGNEQFF. This sequence joins TRBV20-1 and TRBJ2-1, with D perhaps matching TRBD2 (6 bases). V lost 3 bases and J lost 6, with 6 bases in between. The CDR3 totals 11 residues. The germline V gene has CDR1 DFQATT and CDR2 SNEGSKA (reference sequence).

This chain links TRBV28 with TRBJ2-1; perhaps TRBD2 as D (6 bases). CDR3 length: 14 amino acids. The V and J ends lost 6 bases and 4 bases respectively, with 13 bases between them. Germline CDR1 reads MDHEN; CDR2 reads SYDVKM. The DNA of the CDR3 is TGTGCCAGCAGGGGGGGAGGAAAGTACAATGAGCAGTTCTTC. It translates to CASRGGGKYNEQFF.

The gene calls are TRBV28 and TRBJ1-2, with D possibly TRBD1 on 5 matching bases. Germline V gene sequence: CDR1 MDHEN, CDR2 SYDVKM. CDR3 size: 16 residues. V lost 2 bases and J lost 0, with 13 bases in between. This CDR3 reads CASSLVREGANYGYTF. CDR3 coding DNA: TGTGCCAGCAGTTTAGTCAGGGAGGGTGCTAACTATGGCTACACCTTC.